Following are 16 T cell receptor beta chains from one sample sequenced in a study of cytomegalovirus exposure and HLA in healthy donors. The PCR employed 60 Vbeta primers together with 13 Jbeta primers. TCRdb's copy holds only in-frame clones and misses some; the assay was immunoSEQ multiplex PCR. The sample has about 160,000 clones, about 65% seen once. Specimen: PBMCs. These receptors were collected from a woman between 25 and 40 years old in good health and CMV-seronegative.

A few counts support this clone. The chain recombines TRBV5-5 with TRBJ1-1; D perhaps matches TRBD1 (6 bases). Germline V gene data show CDR1 as SGHKS and CDR2 as YYEKEE (reference sequence). This CDR3 region has 14 residues. Trimming shortened V by 7 bases and J by 0 bases, and 13 bases separated the two germline ends. The CDR3 region has the DNA TGTGCCAGCGACTCCAGGGGAATGAACACTGAAGCTTTCTTT. It specifies CASDSRGMNTEAFF.

The rearrangement joins TRBV7-3 to TRBJ2-1, with D uncertain. The germline CDR1 and CDR2 sequences are SGHTA and FQGTGA. The CDR3 sequence is 13 residues long. V lost 5 bases and J lost 6, with 11 bases in between. The CDR3 region is CASSLQLSNEQFF. CDR3 DNA sequence: TGTGCCAGCAGCCTCCAACTATCCAATGAGCAGTTCTTC.

The J gene is TRBJ1-2, the V gene TRBV6-5; D uncertain. The CDR3 totals 14 residues. Germline CDR1 MNHEY, CDR2 SVGAGI. Trimming pared 5 bases from V and 0 bases from J, leaving 10 bases between. The CDR3 nucleotides are TGTGCCAGCAGTCCCCTGGCAGCTAACTATGGCTACACCTTC. Translation: CASSPLAANYGYTF.

This rearrangement joins TRBV12-5 to TRBJ2-1; 10 nucleotides agree with TRBD2. V was clipped by 4 bases and J by 8 bases; unmatched bases: 5. CDR1 and CDR2 (germline): LGHNT, FRNRAP. The CDR3 runs to 14 residues. In DNA, the CDR3 is TGTGCTAGTGGTTCCGGGACTAGCGTGGATGAGCAGTTCTTC. Translating it yields CASGSGTSVDEQFF.

The chain uses TRBV7-9 and TRBJ1-6; D is undetermined. The V gene lost 6 bases and the J gene lost 14 bases, with 17 bases spanning the gap. Germline CDR1 is SEHNR and CDR2 is FQNEAQ (reference sequence). The CDR3 spans 13 residues. The CDR3 DNA follows: TGTGCCAGCAGTTATGCAGTGGGTCAGGCCCTCCACTTT. Its protein is CASSYAVGQALHF.

The V gene is TRBV4-1, the J gene TRBJ1-1; the D is unclear. This CDR3 is 14 amino acids long. Trimming removed 3 bases from V and 6 bases from J, with 14 bases in between. The germline CDR1 and CDR2 sequences are MGHRA and YSYEKL. The CDR3 DNA is TGCGCCAGCAGCCAGGATGCTCCAGCGGCTGAAGCTTTCTTT. Translating it yields CASSQDAPAAEAFF.

The chain carries TRBV15 and TRBJ1-2, with D perhaps TRBD1 (5 bases). The CDR3 spans 15 residues. Germline assignment: CDR1 LNHNV and CDR2 YYDKDF (reference sequence). Trimming took 0 bases from V and 3 from J, leaving 11 bases between them. The CDR3 DNA reads as TGTGCCACCAGCAGAGATCAGGGCGTAGACTATGGCTACACCTTC. This codes for CATSRDQGVDYGYTF.

This clone is a singleton in its sample. V and J are TRBV27 and TRBJ2-6; 7 bases map to TRBD1. CDR3 length: 17 amino acids. V shed 6 bases and J 0 bases; nucleotides not matched to a gene: 8. Germline CDR1 reads MNHEY; CDR2 reads SMNVEV (reference sequence). The chain's CDR3 is CASRAGTASSGANVLTF. For the CDR3, the DNA is TGTGCCAGCAGGGCTGGGACAGCTTCCTCTGGGGCCAACGTCCTGACTTTC.

In nucleotides, the CDR3 is TGTGCCTGGAATAACGTCGGCTACGAGCAGTACTTC. Its translation: CAWNNVGYEQYF. The V call is TRBV30, the J call TRBJ2-7; D is ambiguous. V lost 4 bases and J lost 3, with 10 bases in between. CDR3 length: 12 amino acids. Germline V gene data show CDR1 as GTSNPN and CDR2 as SVGIG (reference sequence).

This clone has just a few counts. V and J are TRBV9 and TRBJ2-7, with 7 positions matching TRBD1. Germline V gene lookup returns CDR1 SGDLS and CDR2 YYNGEE. The CDR3 spans 14 residues. J gave up 3 bases and V 1 base, and 4 bases lay outside the gene matches. Written as DNA, the CDR3 is TGTGCCAGCAGCGTATTGGGACAGAGCTACGAGCAGTACTTC. Encoded protein: CASSVLGQSYEQYF.

This chain uses TRBV28 with TRBJ2-1; 12 nucleotides match TRBD2. The CDR3 extends over 14 amino acids. The V segment lost 9 bases and the J segment 8 bases; nucleotides outside the gene matches: 8. Germline loops: CDR1 MDHEN, CDR2 SYDVKM. The CDR3 nucleotides are TGTGCCAGTGCAGCTAGCGGGAGGGGGTATGAGCAGTTCTTC. This encodes CASAASGRGYEQFF.

The chain employs TRBV29-1 and TRBJ1-2; D call uncertain. Trimming took off 1 base at V and 4 bases at J, with 13 bases between the two ends. The CDR3 spans 14 residues. Per germline, CDR1 SQVTM and CDR2 ANQGSEA. CDR3 sequence reads: CSVEAVPPLYGYTF. For the CDR3, the DNA is TGCAGCGTTGAAGCAGTTCCCCCTCTCTATGGCTACACCTTC.

The chain couples TRBV5-4 to TRBJ1-1; TRBD1 might be the D (6 bases). V was clipped by 2 bases and J by 6 bases, with 14 bases between them. The germline V gene has CDR1 SGHNT and CDR2 YYREEE (reference sequence). This CDR3 region has 14 residues. The CDR3 region has the DNA TGTGCCAGCAGCTTTCGGGGGGGCCGGGCTGAAGCTTTCTTT. This translates into CASSFRGGRAEAFF.

V and J are TRBV6-1 and TRBJ2-2, with D uncertain. Germline CDR1 and CDR2: MNHNS and SASEGT. V was shortened by 4 bases and J by 7 bases, with 10 bases between the two germline ends. The CDR3 runs to 13 residues. Here the CDR3 DNA reads TGTGCCAGCAGTGCGTTTCCGGTCGGGGAGCTGTTTTTT. It encodes CASSAFPVGELFF.

This clone has a handful of counts. The chain couples TRBV5-5 to TRBJ2-7, with TRBD1 as a possible D gene (6 bases). Germline CDR1 is SGHKS and CDR2 is YYEKEE (reference sequence). This CDR3 is 14 amino acids long. The V end lost 3 bases, the J end lost 2 bases, and 12 bases lay between the germline ends. In DNA form, the CDR3 reads TGTGCCAGCAGCTCTGGACAGAAACCCTACGAGCAGTACTTC. It yields the protein CASSSGQKPYEQYF.

This clone appeared a few times. The rearrangement links TRBV28 to TRBJ1-4; D uncertain. The V gene's germline CDR1 is MDHEN and CDR2 SYDVKM. CDR3 length: 16 residues. V lost 6 bases to trimming and J lost 2 bases, with 16 bases between them. CDR3 nucleotide sequence: TGTGCCAGCAGCTCTTACACCGGAGAGACTAATGAAAAACTGTTTTTT. Encoded protein: CASSSYTGETNEKLFF.